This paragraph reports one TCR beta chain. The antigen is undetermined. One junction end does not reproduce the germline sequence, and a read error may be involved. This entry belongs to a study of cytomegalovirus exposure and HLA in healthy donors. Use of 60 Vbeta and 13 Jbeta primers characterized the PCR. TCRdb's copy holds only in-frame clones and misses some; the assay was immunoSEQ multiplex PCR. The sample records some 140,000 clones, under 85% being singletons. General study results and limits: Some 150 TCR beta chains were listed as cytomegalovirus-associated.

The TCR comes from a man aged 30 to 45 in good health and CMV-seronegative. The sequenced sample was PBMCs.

CDR3 sequence reads: CASSVDMAGAYEQYF. CDR3 coding DNA: TGTGCCAGCAGCGTAGACATGGCAGGGGCCTACGAGCAGTACTTC. V usage is TRBV11-2 and J usage is TRBJ2-7, with D perhaps TRBD1 (6 bases). CDR3 length: 15 residues. Germline V gives CDR1 SGHAT, CDR2 FQNNGV.